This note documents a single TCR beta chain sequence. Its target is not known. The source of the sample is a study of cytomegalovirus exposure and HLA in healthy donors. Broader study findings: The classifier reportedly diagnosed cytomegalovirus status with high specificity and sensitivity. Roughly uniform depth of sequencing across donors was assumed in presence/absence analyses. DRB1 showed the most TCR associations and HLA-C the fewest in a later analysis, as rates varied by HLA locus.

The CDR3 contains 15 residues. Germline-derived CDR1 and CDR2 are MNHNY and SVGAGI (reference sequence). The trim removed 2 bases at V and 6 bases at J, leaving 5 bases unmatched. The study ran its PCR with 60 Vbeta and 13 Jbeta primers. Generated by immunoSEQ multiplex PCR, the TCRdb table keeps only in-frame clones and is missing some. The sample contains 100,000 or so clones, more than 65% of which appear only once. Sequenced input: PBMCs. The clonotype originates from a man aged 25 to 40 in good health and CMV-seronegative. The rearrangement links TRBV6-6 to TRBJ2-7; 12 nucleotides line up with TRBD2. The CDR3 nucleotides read TGTGCCAGCAGTTACACGACTAGCGGGAGTTCCGAGCAGTACTTC. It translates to CASSYTTSGSSEQYF.